This section outlines one T cell receptor beta chain sequence together with its context. The sample is drawn from a study of blood T cell repertoires in COVID-19. CDR1 SGHAT and CDR2 FQNNGV come from the germline V gene. V was shortened by 4 bases and J by 2 bases, with 13 bases between the two germline ends. This CDR3 is built from 15 residues. The data were produced by immunoSEQ multiplex PCR, yet TCRdb's version contains in-frame clones alone and is incomplete. Among fewer than 45,000 clones listed, over 75% were seen once. The specimen was peripheral blood. This receptor was taken from a man aged 60-69 years with acute or convalescent COVID-19. The gene calls are TRBV11-2 and TRBJ2-3; TRBD2 is a possible D gene (5 bases). DNA for the CDR3: TGTGCCAGCAGCTCCCAGCCGGGGTCCACAGATACGCAGTATTTT. Translation: CASSSQPGSTDTQYF.